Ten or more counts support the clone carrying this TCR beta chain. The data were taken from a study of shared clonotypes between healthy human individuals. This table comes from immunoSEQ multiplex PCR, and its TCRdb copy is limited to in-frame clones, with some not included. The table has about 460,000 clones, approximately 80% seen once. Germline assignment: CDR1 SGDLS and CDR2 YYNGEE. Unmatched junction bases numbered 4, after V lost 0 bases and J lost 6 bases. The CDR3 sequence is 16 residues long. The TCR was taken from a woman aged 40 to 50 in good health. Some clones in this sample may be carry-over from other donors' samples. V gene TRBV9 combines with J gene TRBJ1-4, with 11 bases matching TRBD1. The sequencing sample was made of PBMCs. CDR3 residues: CASSVGAGQGDEKLFF. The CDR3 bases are TGTGCCAGCAGCGTAGGGGCGGGACAGGGGGATGAAAAACTGTTTTTT. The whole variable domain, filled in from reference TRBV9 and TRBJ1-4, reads DSGVTQTPKHLITATGQRVTLRCSPRSGDLSVYWYQQSLDQGLQFLIQYYNGEERAKGNILERFSAQQFPDLHSELNLSSLELGDSALYFCASSVGAGQGDEKLFFGSGTQLSVL.